This T cell receptor beta chain was identified during a study of blood T cell repertoires in COVID-19. Study context: Sites in the United States, Italy and Spain provided acute and convalescent COVID-19 samples.

Some clones are missing from TCRdb's copy, which holds only in-frame ones; the method was immunoSEQ multiplex PCR. Of 250,000 to 350,000 clones listed, around 87% were seen once; the top ten hold over 2%. Participants reported their clinical history, and cohort assignment relied on those reports. The CDR3 covers 14 residues. The V gene's germline CDR1 is KGHSH and CDR2 LQKENI. V was trimmed by 8 bases and J by 2 bases, leaving 13 bases between them. The sequenced sample was PBMCs or T cells enriched from blood (not recorded which). The TCR comes from a woman younger than 30 who had recovered from COVID-19. The V and J genes are TRBV18 and TRBJ1-3; D not resolved. The CDR3 loop reads CASTNGLTGNTIYF. DNA for the CDR3: TGTGCCAGCACCAATGGACTCACTGGAAACACCATATATTTT.